Below, one T cell receptor (beta chain) is given with its context. These data come from a study of T cell responses to AZD1222 COVID-19 vaccine. Method: immunoSEQ multiplex PCR; TCRdb's copy keeps in-frame clones and lacks some. Seen here are 100,000 to 150,000 clones, about nine tenths observed once, and the top ten hold 6.3%. The CDR3 covers 16 residues. Per the germline V gene, CDR1 is SGHVS and CDR2 is FQNEAQ. With 3 bases removed from V and 0 bases from J, the gap between germline ends came to 12 bases. The material sequenced was peripheral blood, taken on day 0 of AZD1222 vaccination. The receptor was isolated from an adult in good health. V and J are TRBV7-8 and TRBJ1-3, with D unclear. The CDR3 region is CASSFGQPDSGNTIYF. The CDR3 DNA sequence: TGTGCCAGCAGCTTTGGGCAGCCAGACTCTGGAAACACCATATATTTT.